These T cell receptor beta chains were read from a single sample in a study of CD8 T cells in ankylosing spondylitis. TCRdb itself ran the 5' RACE reads through MiXCR, one entry per CDR3 protein. The repertoire holds under 850,000 distinct CDR3 sequences, with around a fifth as singletons. Sample: blood, either unsorted or a sorted T cell fraction (not recorded which). All receptors derive from a male donor with ankylosing spondylitis. Both conserved end residues are part of each CDR3. Each record gives: D gene, clone size, J gene, V gene, CDR3 DNA, CDR3 protein. The D gene is left open where the match is weak. Not all rows give a size; the values are once, few, many and, for expanded clones, a class.

D gene: TRBD1; clone size: NA; J gene: TRBJ2-7; V gene: TRBV29-1; CDR3 DNA: TGCAGCGTTTCGGGACAGGGGTACGAGCAGTACTTC; CDR3 protein: CSVSGQGYEQYF
D gene: TRBD1; clone size: NA; J gene: TRBJ2-7; V gene: TRBV7-9; CDR3 DNA: TGTGCCAGCAGCATACCGGACAGGGGGGGCGAGCAGTACTTC; CDR3 protein: CASSIPDRGGEQYF
D gene: NA; clone size: NA; J gene: TRBJ2-4; V gene: TRBV20-1; CDR3 DNA: TGCAGTGCTAGTCTTGGCAAAAACATTCAGTACTTC; CDR3 protein: CSASLGKNIQYF
D gene: NA; clone size: NA; J gene: TRBJ1-3; V gene: TRBV7-2; CDR3 DNA: TGTGCCAGCAGCTTACAGCCGGGAAACACCATATATTTT; CDR3 protein: CASSLQPGNTIYF
D gene: NA; clone size: NA; J gene: TRBJ2-3; V gene: TRBV13; CDR3 DNA: TGTGCCAGCAGCTTATTTTCCAGCGCGGTAGATACGCAGTATTTT; CDR3 protein: CASSLFSSAVDTQYF
D gene: TRBD1; clone size: NA; J gene: TRBJ2-1; V gene: TRBV5-1; CDR3 DNA: TGCGCCAGCAGCTTCGGGACAGGGTTAGACAATGAGCAGTTCTTC; CDR3 protein: CASSFGTGLDNEQFF
D gene: TRBD2; clone size: NA; J gene: TRBJ2-3; V gene: TRBV20-1; CDR3 DNA: TGCAGTGCTGAGACTAGCGGGGGGGCCACGCAGTATTTT; CDR3 protein: CSAETSGGATQYF
D gene: NA; clone size: NA; J gene: TRBJ1-3; V gene: TRBV6-5; CDR3 DNA: TGTGCCAGCAGTTACTCGTCACAACGCTCTGGAAACACCATATATTTT; CDR3 protein: CASSYSSQRSGNTIYF
D gene: NA; clone size: few; J gene: TRBJ2-3; V gene: TRBV28; CDR3 DNA: TGTGCCAGCAGTTTATATCAGGGAACCGTCACAGATACGCAGTATTTT; CDR3 protein: CASSLYQGTVTDTQYF
D gene: NA; clone size: NA; J gene: TRBJ1-1; V gene: TRBV15; CDR3 DNA: TGTGCCACCAGCAGAGATTCTTTGGGGTACACTGAAGCTTTCTTT; CDR3 protein: CATSRDSLGYTEAFF
D gene: NA; clone size: few; J gene: TRBJ1-2; V gene: TRBV28; CDR3 DNA: TGTGCCAGCAGTGCTACCCGACAGACGCATTATGGCTACACCTTC; CDR3 protein: CASSATRQTHYGYTF
D gene: TRBD1; clone size: few; J gene: TRBJ2-5; V gene: TRBV5-1; CDR3 DNA: TGCGCCAGCAGCCCGGGACAGTACCAAGAGACCCAGTACTTC; CDR3 protein: CASSPGQYQETQYF
D gene: NA; clone size: few; J gene: TRBJ2-1; V gene: TRBV29-1; CDR3 DNA: TGCAGCGTTGAGTTCTACCGCCTCACCGATGAGCAGTTCTTC; CDR3 protein: CSVEFYRLTDEQFF
D gene: NA; clone size: NA; J gene: TRBJ1-5; V gene: TRBV7-2; CDR3 DNA: TGTGCCAGCAGCTTAGTGGGCGTAGGGAATCAGCCCCAGCATTTT; CDR3 protein: CASSLVGVGNQPQHF
D gene: NA; clone size: few; J gene: TRBJ1-5; V gene: TRBV6-1; CDR3 DNA: TGTGCCAGCAGCGAGTGGGGGGGCAATCAGCCCCAGCATTTT; CDR3 protein: CASSEWGGNQPQHF
D gene: NA; clone size: few; J gene: TRBJ2-3; V gene: TRBV20-1; CDR3 DNA: TGCAGTGCCCCGGAGGGGGGGCGCACAGATACGCAGTATTTT; CDR3 protein: CSAPEGGRTDTQYF
D gene: NA; clone size: NA; J gene: TRBJ2-1; V gene: TRBV5-1; CDR3 DNA: TGCGCCAGCAGCTCTGCCGGGGTACGACACAATGAGCAGTTCTTC; CDR3 protein: CASSSAGVRHNEQFF
D gene: NA; clone size: NA; J gene: TRBJ2-3; V gene: TRBV3-1; CDR3 DNA: TGTGCCAGCAGCCAAGACGGTCGGGATACGCAGTATTTT; CDR3 protein: CASSQDGRDTQYF
D gene: TRBD1; clone size: NA; J gene: TRBJ2-3; V gene: TRBV11-2; CDR3 DNA: TGTGCCAGCAGCCCTTTCCGGGACAGGGCCGAATGGGACACAGATACGCAGTATTTT; CDR3 protein: CASSPFRDRAEWDTDTQYF
D gene: NA; clone size: few; J gene: TRBJ2-3; V gene: TRBV20-1; CDR3 DNA: TGCAGTGCCCCGGGACTGGTAGGCACAGATACGCAGTATTTT; CDR3 protein: CSAPGLVGTDTQYF
D gene: NA; clone size: few; J gene: TRBJ2-3; V gene: TRBV6-2/TRBV6-3; CDR3 DNA: TGTGCCAGCAGTTACGGAGGACTCCAGGATACGCAGTATTTT; CDR3 protein: CASSYGGLQDTQYF
D gene: NA; clone size: few; J gene: TRBJ2-5; V gene: TRBV5-6; CDR3 DNA: TGTGCCAGCACTGAGACCCGGGGTGAGACCCAGTACTTC; CDR3 protein: CASTETRGETQYF
D gene: NA; clone size: NA; J gene: TRBJ2-1; V gene: TRBV24-1; CDR3 DNA: TGTGCCACCAGTGATTTGGGGATCGGGGAGCAGTTCTTC; CDR3 protein: CATSDLGIGEQFF
D gene: NA; clone size: NA; J gene: TRBJ2-1; V gene: TRBV7-2; CDR3 DNA: TGTGCCAGCAGCGACCCCCGTGAACAGTCGGATGAGCAGTTCTTC; CDR3 protein: CASSDPREQSDEQFF
D gene: NA; clone size: NA; J gene: TRBJ1-4; V gene: TRBV7-9; CDR3 DNA: TGTGCCAGCAGCGCTGAAAAACTGTTTTTT; CDR3 protein: CASSAEKLFF
D gene: TRBD1; clone size: few; J gene: TRBJ2-7; V gene: TRBV3-1; CDR3 DNA: TGTGCCAGCAGCCCAGGAACAGGGGGCCACTACGAGCAGTACTTC; CDR3 protein: CASSPGTGGHYEQYF
D gene: NA; clone size: NA; J gene: TRBJ2-4; V gene: TRBV28; CDR3 DNA: TGTGCCAGCAGTTTAGACACCATTAACATTCAGTACTTC; CDR3 protein: CASSLDTINIQYF
D gene: NA; clone size: NA; J gene: TRBJ1-2; V gene: TRBV6-6; CDR3 DNA: TGTGCCAGCAGTTACACCTATGGCTACACCTTC; CDR3 protein: CASSYTYGYTF
D gene: NA; clone size: NA; J gene: TRBJ2-1; V gene: TRBV4-2; CDR3 DNA: TGTGCCAGCAGCCAAGATCCAGGGAGAGCACTTTTGACTGCTCCCTACAATGAGCAGTTCTTC; CDR3 protein: CASSQDPGRALLTAPYNEQFF
D gene: NA; clone size: few; J gene: TRBJ2-2; V gene: TRBV7-3; CDR3 DNA: TGTGCCAGCAGCTTAAACTCCGGGGTCGGGGAGCTGTTTTTT; CDR3 protein: CASSLNSGVGELFF
D gene: NA; clone size: few; J gene: TRBJ2-6; V gene: TRBV5-1; CDR3 DNA: TGCGCCAGCAGCTTGATGCCCGTGAGCTCTGGGGCCAACGTCCTGACTTTC; CDR3 protein: CASSLMPVSSGANVLTF
D gene: TRBD2; clone size: NA; J gene: TRBJ2-5; V gene: TRBV11-2; CDR3 DNA: TGTGCCAGCAGCTTTCAGGCTAGCGGGGGGCCTGTCCGAGAGACCCAGTACTTC; CDR3 protein: CASSFQASGGPVRETQYF
D gene: TRBD1; clone size: few; J gene: TRBJ1-5; V gene: TRBV4-1; CDR3 DNA: TGCGCCAGCAGCGAGGACAGGGTGCAGCCCCAGCATTTT; CDR3 protein: CASSEDRVQPQHF
D gene: TRBD1; clone size: NA; J gene: TRBJ1-3; V gene: TRBV2; CDR3 DNA: TGTGCCAGCATGACAGGGGTTGGAAACACCATATATTTT; CDR3 protein: CASMTGVGNTIYF
D gene: NA; clone size: few; J gene: TRBJ2-7; V gene: TRBV5-1; CDR3 DNA: TGCGCCAGCAGCGTGGACAGTAAGCTCGAGCAGTACTTC; CDR3 protein: CASSVDSKLEQYF
D gene: TRBD1; clone size: NA; J gene: TRBJ1-3; V gene: TRBV5-5; CDR3 DNA: TGTGCCAGCAGCTTGGAGGGGACAGTGACTTACTCTGGAAACACCATATATTTT; CDR3 protein: CASSLEGTVTYSGNTIYF
D gene: TRBD2; clone size: many; J gene: TRBJ2-1; V gene: TRBV5-6; CDR3 DNA: TGTGCCAGCAGCTTGGTCGGGACTAGCGGGATCAATGAGCAGTTCTTC; CDR3 protein: CASSLVGTSGINEQFF
D gene: TRBD2; clone size: NA; J gene: TRBJ2-3; V gene: TRBV3-1; CDR3 DNA: TGTGCCAGCAGCCAAGGACGGGGGGGCCGGAGGTATACGCAGTATTTT; CDR3 protein: CASSQGRGGRRYTQYF
D gene: NA; clone size: NA; J gene: TRBJ1-1; V gene: TRBV24-1; CDR3 DNA: TGTGCCACCAGTGACCCCGTGAAGTGGCGGTCTGAAGCTTTCTTT; CDR3 protein: CATSDPVKWRSEAFF
D gene: NA; clone size: few; J gene: TRBJ2-1; V gene: TRBV9; CDR3 DNA: TGTGCCAGCAGCGTGCTGGCGAGGAATGAGCAGTTCTTC; CDR3 protein: CASSVLARNEQFF
D gene: NA; clone size: NA; J gene: TRBJ2-1; V gene: TRBV9; CDR3 DNA: TGTGCCAGCAGCACAGACAGAAACAATGAGCAGTTCTTC; CDR3 protein: CASSTDRNNEQFF
D gene: TRBD2; clone size: few; J gene: TRBJ2-1; V gene: TRBV28; CDR3 DNA: TGTGCCAGCAGTCGTGGACTAGCATGGGAGCAGTTCTTC; CDR3 protein: CASSRGLAWEQFF
D gene: NA; clone size: NA; J gene: TRBJ2-5; V gene: TRBV9; CDR3 DNA: TGTGCCAGCAGCGTACATGCGGGGACCCAAGAGACCCAGTACTTC; CDR3 protein: CASSVHAGTQETQYF
D gene: NA; clone size: NA; J gene: TRBJ2-2; V gene: TRBV9; CDR3 DNA: TGTGCCAGCAGCGTCACTAGCAGCTACACCGGGGAGCTGTTTTTT; CDR3 protein: CASSVTSSYTGELFF
D gene: TRBD1; clone size: NA; J gene: TRBJ2-5; V gene: TRBV27; CDR3 DNA: TGTGCCAGCAGCCTATTCGGACAGGCCCTCCGTTACGGGGAGACCCAGTACTTC; CDR3 protein: CASSLFGQALRYGETQYF
D gene: NA; clone size: NA; J gene: TRBJ2-1; V gene: TRBV3-1; CDR3 DNA: TGTGCCAGCAGCCAAGCTCTCCTCCCCGATGAGCAGTTCTTC; CDR3 protein: CASSQALLPDEQFF
D gene: TRBD1; clone size: few; J gene: TRBJ2-7; V gene: TRBV5-1; CDR3 DNA: TGCGCCAGCAGCTCCGGGACAGTGGTGGACGAGCAGTACTTC; CDR3 protein: CASSSGTVVDEQYF
D gene: NA; clone size: few; J gene: TRBJ1-1; V gene: TRBV5-6; CDR3 DNA: TGTGCCAGCAGTCCCGGGGTGACGAACACTGAAGCTTTCTTT; CDR3 protein: CASSPGVTNTEAFF